These 30 T cell receptor beta chains came from one sample sequenced in a study of blood T cell repertoires in COVID-19. The repertoire was sequenced with immunoSEQ multiplex PCR; TCRdb's copy has only in-frame clones and lacks some. Of more than 150,000 clones in the sample, approximately 85% were seen once. The sequenced material came from peripheral blood. The receptors here all came from a woman aged 80 or older with acute or convalescent COVID-19.

The table lists this clone with a few counts. The chain is built from TRBV2 and TRBJ1-1; no reliable D call. CDR3 length equals 11 residues. Germline V lookup: CDR1 SNHLY, CDR2 FYNNEI. Deletions cut 8 bases from V and 5 bases from J, with 9 bases between. CDR3 DNA sequence: TGTGCCAGCGCGTTCGGGACTGAAGCTTTCTTT. Translated, it gives CASAFGTEAFF.

CDR3 sequence reads: CAIRNLAGGTDTQYF. The CDR3 DNA follows: TGTGCCATCAGGAACCTAGCGGGAGGGACAGATACGCAGTATTTT. The V and J genes are TRBV10-3 and TRBJ2-3, with 12 bases that match TRBD2. Trimming took 6 bases from V and 3 from J; bases not matched to a gene: 4. Per the germline V gene, CDR1 is ENHRY and CDR2 is SYGVKD. This CDR3 contains 15 residues.

This chain connects TRBV6-5 to TRBJ1-1; 7 positions agree with TRBD1. The length of the CDR3 is 13 residues. The ends lost 10 bases at V and 2 bases at J; junction bases unmatched: 7. Germline loops: CDR1 MNHEY, CDR2 SVGAGI. In DNA, the CDR3 is TGTGCCACCCTTGGGACAGCTAACACTGAAGCTTTCTTT. Translation gives CATLGTANTEAFF.

V and J are TRBV10-3 and TRBJ2-1, with D unresolved. CDR1 ENHRY and CDR2 SYGVKD come from the germline V gene. Trimming pared 8 bases from V and 5 bases from J, leaving 19 bases between. The CDR3 sequence is 15 residues long. The CDR3 DNA follows: TGTGCCATCTGGGTTCGGCCAGGTATTGACAATGAGCAGTTCTTC. Its translation is CAIWVRPGIDNEQFF.

This chain joins TRBV29-1 and TRBJ2-5; D is uncertain. V was shortened by 0 bases and J by 6 bases, with 11 bases between the two germline ends. The CDR3 length is 13 residues. Germline lookup yields CDR1 SQVTM and CDR2 ANQGSEA. The CDR3 region has the DNA TGCAGCGTTGAAGAGAATAGCCTGCAGACCCAGTACTTC. Translating gives CSVEENSLQTQYF.

Only a few counts were recorded for this clone. The chain uses TRBV23-1 and TRBJ1-5, with no clear D. TRBV23-1 is assigned to the ORF class and has an uncertain function. The CDR3 extends over 20 amino acids. V was shortened by 2 bases and J by 0 bases, with 23 bases between the two germline ends. As DNA, the CDR3 is TGCGCCAGCAGTCAACGAATAGAACAGCCTAAAAGAAATAGCAATCAGCCCCAGCATTTT. Its translation is CASSQRIEQPKRNSNQPQHF.

V is TRBV19 and J is TRBJ2-2; possible D gene TRBD1, 6 bases. Germline V gene data show CDR1 as LNHDA and CDR2 as SQIVND (reference sequence). The CDR3 loop spans 15 amino acids. V shed 5 bases and J shed 2 bases, with 12 bases lying between them. The CDR3 sequence: CASSRQGSNTGELFF. Written as DNA, the CDR3 is TGTGCCAGTAGTCGGCAGGGGTCAAACACCGGGGAGCTGTTTTTT. Complete variable domain (other parts from reference TRBV19 and TRBJ2-2): DGGITQSPKYLFRKEGQNVTLSCEQNLNHDAMYWYRQDPGQGLRLIYYSQIVNDFQKGDIAEGYSVSREKKESFPLTVTSAQKNPTAFYLCASSRQGSNTGELFFGEGSRLTVL.

The chain couples TRBV9 to TRBJ1-2; D is possibly TRBD1 (6 bases). V was cut by 0 bases and J by 8 bases, with 20 bases left in between. Germline CDR1 and CDR2: SGDLS and YYNGEE. The CDR3 sequence is 16 residues long. As DNA, the CDR3 is TGTGCCAGCAGCGTAGATTTAGAGGTCAGGGGCGTCGGCTACACCTTC. Amino acid sequence: CASSVDLEVRGVGYTF. Combining the CDR3 with reference TRBV9 and TRBJ1-2 gives the whole variable domain DSGVTQTPKHLITATGQRVTLRCSPRSGDLSVYWYQQSLDQGLQFLIQYYNGEERAKGNILERFSAQQFPDLHSELNLSSLELGDSALYFCASSVDLEVRGVGYTFGSGTRLTVV.

This clone was seen a single time. The CDR3 DNA reads TGTGCCAGCAGTGCCGGGACAGGAGCCTACGAGCAGTACTTC. This translates into CASSAGTGAYEQYF. The chain links TRBV6-2 or TRBV6-3 to TRBJ2-7; 8 bases agree with TRBD1. This CDR3 comprises 14 residues. Unmatched junction bases numbered 5, after V lost 5 bases and J lost 2 bases. Germline V gene lookup returns CDR1 MNHEY and CDR2 SVGEGT.

This sequence joins TRBV29-1 and TRBJ1-1, with 7 positions matching TRBD1. There are 12 residues in the CDR3. J was trimmed by 1 base and V by 5 bases; bases with no gene match: 1. CDR1 is SQVTM, CDR2 ANQGSEA, per germline. The CDR3 reads CSVRQGNTEAFF. CDR3 nucleotides: TGCAGCGTTCGACAGGGGAACACTGAAGCTTTCTTT.

V gene TRBV9 combines with J gene TRBJ2-5; D may be TRBD1 (5 bases). The CDR3 is made up of 13 amino acids. V was cut by 3 bases and J by 1 base, with 7 bases left in between. Germline assignment: CDR1 SGDLS and CDR2 YYNGEE. CDR3 loop: CASSDRPQETQYF. The CDR3 nucleotides read TGTGCCAGCAGCGACAGGCCCCAAGAGACCCAGTACTTC.

In this sample, this clone turned up once. This sequence joins TRBV9 and TRBJ2-1; weak D call: TRBD2 (6 bases). This CDR3 spans 15 amino acids. The V gene's germline CDR1 is SGDLS and CDR2 YYNGEE. V was shortened by 0 bases and J by 8 bases, with 15 bases between the two germline ends. The CDR3 DNA follows: TGTGCCAGCAGCGTAGCGGGCTCCGGGAGACATGAGCAGTTCTTC. As protein: CASSVAGSGRHEQFF.

The V call is TRBV3-1 (or the pseudogene TRBV3-2), the J call TRBJ1-2; D is possibly TRBD1 (5 bases). Trimming left V 4 bases short and J 0 bases short, with 18 bases between. CDR1 and CDR2 from the germline V gene are LGHDT and YNNKEL (reference sequence). This CDR3 comprises 17 residues. The CDR3 spells CASSLARTGGTNYGYTF. The CDR3 DNA follows: TGTGCCAGCAGCCTTGCCCGTACAGGCGGAACTAACTATGGCTACACCTTC.

The genes are TRBV30 and TRBJ1-2; 7 bases map to TRBD1. The CDR3 covers 15 residues. Germline CDR1 reads GTSNPN; CDR2 reads SVGIG (reference sequence). V trimming: 8 bases; J trimming: 1 base; junction bases outside the gene matches: 13. In DNA, the CDR3 is TGTGCCGGACCGAACCGGGACAGCTTTAACTATGGCTACACCTTC. This translates into CAGPNRDSFNYGYTF.

V and J are TRBV6-5 and TRBJ2-1, with TRBD2 matching 10 bases. In germline, CDR1 is MNHEY, CDR2 SVGAGI. Trimming removed 6 bases from V and 8 bases from J; junction bases left unmatched: 7. The CDR3 has 14 amino acids. This CDR3 reads CASRSGTSVDEQFF. CDR3 bases: TGTGCCAGCAGGTCCGGGACTAGCGTGGATGAGCAGTTCTTC.

The V call is TRBV6-5, the J call TRBJ2-7, with 8 bases matching TRBD2. CDR1 and CDR2 from the germline V gene are MNHEY and SVGAGI. This CDR3 has 15 amino acids. With 5 bases clipped from V and 1 base from J, the junction kept 7 bases outside the gene matches. CDR3 protein: CASSLSGIGSYEQYF. The DNA of the CDR3 is TGTGCCAGCAGTCTTAGCGGGATAGGGTCCTACGAGCAGTACTTC.

V usage is TRBV14 and J usage is TRBJ1-2, with D possibly TRBD1 on 5 matching bases. The V gene lost 1 base and the J gene lost 4 bases, with 13 bases spanning the gap. This CDR3 contains 15 residues. Germline lookup yields CDR1 SGHDN and CDR2 FVKESK. CDR3 loop: CASSQGEGRAYGYTF. The CDR3 region has the DNA TGTGCCAGCAGCCAAGGGGAGGGGCGAGCCTATGGCTACACCTTC.

V gene TRBV6-5 combines with J gene TRBJ1-2; perhaps TRBD1 as D (5 bases). Trimming cost V 7 bases and J 6 bases, with 12 bases left between them. The CDR3 is 12 amino acids. In germline, CDR1 is MNHEY, CDR2 SVGAGI. CDR3 in DNA: TGTGCCAGCAACTCCCGGGGGAATGGCTACACCTTC. It encodes CASNSRGNGYTF.

The chain employs TRBV27 and TRBJ2-7; D possibly corresponds to TRBD2 (6 bases). The germline V gene encodes CDR1 MNHEY and CDR2 SMNVEV (reference sequence). The CDR3 sequence is 13 residues long. V was trimmed by 8 bases and J by 4 bases, leaving 15 bases between them. The CDR3 loop reads CASAGAGPYEQYF. The DNA for the CDR3 is TGTGCCAGCGCCGGGGCGGGGCCGTACGAGCAGTACTTC.

This clone was counted only a few times. The chain is built from TRBV9 and TRBJ2-2; D may be TRBD2 (6 bases). V lost 0 bases, J lost 6 bases, and 12 bases lay in between. In germline, CDR1 is SGDLS, CDR2 YYNGEE. The CDR3 covers 15 residues. The CDR3 loop is CASSVGPGAAGELFF. As DNA, the CDR3 is TGTGCCAGCAGCGTAGGGCCGGGAGCGGCCGGGGAGCTGTTTTTT. Full variable domain (remainder filled in from reference TRBV9 and TRBJ2-2): DSGVTQTPKHLITATGQRVTLRCSPRSGDLSVYWYQQSLDQGLQFLIQYYNGEERAKGNILERFSAQQFPDLHSELNLSSLELGDSALYFCASSVGPGAAGELFFGEGSRLTVL.

The rearrangement links TRBV5-1 to TRBJ1-1, with D perhaps matching TRBD1 (6 bases). Between the trimmed V and J ends, which lost 0 bases and 1 base, there was a span of 16 bases. The CDR3 totals 17 residues. In germline, CDR1 is SGHRS, CDR2 YFSETQ. CDR3 in amino acids: CASSLVGGAEWNTEAFF. The CDR3 DNA reads TGCGCCAGCAGCTTGGTGGGGGGGGCCGAGTGGAACACTGAAGCTTTCTTT.

The chain carries TRBV9 and TRBJ1-5, with a possible D match to TRBD1 (6 bases). V lost 3 bases and J 5 bases, leaving 15 bases between the germline ends. The CDR3 extends over 15 amino acids. From germline, CDR1 is SGDLS and CDR2 YYNGEE. This CDR3 is CASSAGGAGDQPQHF. CDR3 bases: TGTGCCAGCAGCGCGGGAGGGGCAGGGGATCAGCCCCAGCATTTT.

CDR3 protein: CASSLGTANEKLFF. CDR3 bases: TGTGCCAGCAGTTTAGGGACAGCTAATGAAAAACTGTTTTTT. This chain links TRBV27 with TRBJ1-4, with 7 nucleotides matching TRBD1. The CDR3 is 14 residues long. Germline CDR1 and CDR2: MNHEY and SMNVEV (reference sequence). With V trimmed by 2 bases and J by 3 bases, 0 bases remained unmatched.

The chain links TRBV27 to TRBJ1-1; 9 bases fit TRBD1. From germline, CDR1 is MNHEY and CDR2 SMNVEV (reference sequence). The CDR3 extends over 15 amino acids. V was pared by 3 bases and J by 1 base, with 3 bases of the junction left unmatched. The CDR3 nucleotides read TGTGCCAGCAGTTTCGGACAGGGGTCGAACACTGAAGCTTTCTTT. Its protein product is CASSFGQGSNTEAFF.

The chain is built from TRBV27 and TRBJ2-7; no reliable D call. Germline loops: CDR1 MNHEY, CDR2 SMNVEV (reference sequence). The CDR3 is 14 amino acids. Trimming left V 5 bases short and J 3 bases short, with 14 bases between. The CDR3 loop reads CASSRKAASYEQYF. The CDR3 DNA is TGTGCCAGCAGTAGGAAGGCGGCGAGCTACGAGCAGTACTTC.

This clone was recorded once. V gene TRBV19 combines with J gene TRBJ2-5; 8 bases map to TRBD1. CDR3 length equals 14 residues. CDR1 and CDR2 from the germline V gene are LNHDA and SQIVND (reference sequence). V dropped 0 bases and J dropped 6; count of bases not matched to a gene: 3. For the CDR3, the DNA is TGTGCCAGTAGTATAGACCAGGGGGCGAAGACCCAGTACTTC. This encodes CASSIDQGAKTQYF.

The chain joins TRBV9 to TRBJ2-1; TRBD1 matches at 8 bases. Germline V lookup: CDR1 SGDLS, CDR2 YYNGEE. With V trimmed by 4 bases and J by 7 bases, 10 bases remained unmatched. The CDR3 is 15 residues long. For the CDR3, the DNA is TGTGCCAGCAGCAAGACAGGGGAGTCGCGAAATGAGCAGTTCTTC. Translation: CASSKTGESRNEQFF.

The chain's CDR3 is CASSPQGDGYTF. For the CDR3, the DNA is TGTGCCAGCTCACCCCAGGGGGATGGCTACACCTTC. The V call is TRBV18, the J call TRBJ1-2, with 7 positions matching TRBD1. Germline assignment: CDR1 KGHSH and CDR2 LQKENI. V was pared by 3 bases and J by 6 bases, with 1 base of the junction left unmatched. This CDR3 is built from 12 residues.

The chain combines TRBV16 with TRBJ2-1, with 7 bases identical to TRBD2. This CDR3 is built from 15 residues. Germline lookup yields CDR1 KGHSY and CDR2 FQNENV. V was pared by 3 bases and J by 3 bases, with 5 bases of the junction left unmatched. CDR3 nucleotides: TGTGCCAGCAGCCAGGGCGGGAGTCTCTACAATGAGCAGTTCTTC. This encodes CASSQGGSLYNEQFF.

The gene calls are TRBV3-1 (or the pseudogene TRBV3-2) and TRBJ1-2, with TRBD1 matching over 7 bases. Germline V CDR1 and CDR2: LGHDT, YNNKEL (reference sequence). The length of the CDR3 is 14 residues. The J segment lost 4 bases and the V segment lost 2 bases, leaving 4 bases of the junction unmatched. In DNA, the CDR3 is TGTGCCAGCAGCCAAACAGGGGAGACCTATGGCTACACCTTC. It yields the protein CASSQTGETYGYTF.